The 5 T cell receptor beta chains reported below all come from one sample, sequenced in a study of blood T cells in healthy people across ages. A second about 6 to 12 cycle PCR used barcoded and J-beta primers. TCRdb itself ran the 5' RACE reads through MiXCR, one entry per CDR3 protein. The table lists 600,000 or so distinct CDR3 sequences, 40% to 50% of them singletons. Source material: blood. Receptor source: a man older than 75 in good health.

Only a few counts were recorded for this clonotype. This chain connects TRBV10-3 to TRBJ2-5, with 9 bases lining up with TRBD1. Germline trimming cut 4 bases from V and 2 bases from J; bases unmatched to any gene: 2. Germline values: CDR1 ENHRY, CDR2 SYGVKD. The CDR3 length is 14 residues. CDR3 coding DNA: TGTGCCATCAGTGCTGGGACAGGGCAAGAGACCCAGTACTTC. Encoded protein: CAISAGTGQETQYF.

The sample holds a few counts of this clonotype. The rearrangement joins TRBV12-3 or TRBV12-4 to TRBJ2-6; unclear D gene. V gave up 7 bases and J gave up 2 bases, with 18 bases separating them. There are 17 residues in the CDR3. The CDR3 DNA sequence: TGTGCCAGCACCTCCCTGGGCCGAACCGCTGGGGCCAACGTCCTGACTTTC. The encoded protein is CASTSLGRTAGANVLTF.

The chain joins TRBV20-1 to TRBJ2-3; 7 bases match TRBD1. The germline V gene encodes CDR1 DFQATT and CDR2 SNEGSKA (reference sequence). The CDR3 runs 15 residues. V dropped 4 bases and J dropped 5; count of bases not matched to a gene: 12. The DNA of the CDR3 is TGCAGTGCTAATACGCCGGGACAGCTAAGAGATACGCAGTATTTT. Its protein is CSANTPGQLRDTQYF.

This rearrangement joins TRBV24-1 to TRBJ2-7, with D unclear. V gave up 3 bases and J gave up 10 bases, with 12 bases separating them. CDR1 and CDR2 from the germline V gene are KGHDR and SFDVKD. CDR3 length equals 12 residues. DNA for the CDR3: TGTGCCACCAGTGATGCGGACCCTCCCCAGTACTTC. It specifies CATSDADPPQYF.

This clonotype was observed a few times. The chain uses TRBV18 and TRBJ2-7, with D unresolved. Between the trimmed V and J ends, which lost 3 bases and 2 bases, there was a span of 5 bases. The CDR3 has 12 amino acids. CDR1 and CDR2 (germline): KGHSH, LQKENI. The CDR3 reads CASSPQAYEQYF. CDR3 DNA: TGTGCCAGCTCACCGCAAGCCTACGAGCAGTACTTC.